The 18 T cell receptor beta chains below come from one sample, sequenced in a study of shared clonotypes between healthy human individuals (dated by TCRdb to 2018 to 2020). Receptors were amplified or captured by the immunoSEQ multiplex PCR assay. TCRdb's version of the immuneACCESS table is confined to in-frame rearrangements and falls short of the full clone set. An unresolved V gene accounts for under half of the shortfall where checked; the remainder is of unknown origin. The sample table records just over 2,000,000 clones; 95% of these occur just once. 0.1% to 0.15% of the sample is in the top ten clones. The sample taken for sequencing was naive CD4+ T cells sorted from blood. This sample's cell subset or site label indicates: CD45RA+ positively selected. Receptors originate from a man aged 18 to 35 in good health.

Turning to this clone: Other DNA variants within this sample encode the same CDR3. The rearrangement uses TRBV18 and TRBJ1-3; D gene ambiguous. This CDR3 contains 14 residues. Trimming took 2 bases from V and 0 from J, leaving 5 bases between them. CDR1 is KGHSH, CDR2 LQKENI, per germline. CDR3 in amino acids: CASSPSGSGNTIYF. The CDR3 bases are TGTGCCAGCTCACCATCCGGCTCTGGAAACACCATATATTTT.

The CDR3 DNA sequence: TGCGCCAGCAGCCAAAAAGGGGGCTACACAGATACGCAGTATTTT. Protein: CASSQKGGYTDTQYF. This sequence joins TRBV4-3 and TRBJ2-3; 7 nucleotides agree with TRBD1. The V gene end was trimmed by 2 bases and the J gene end by 2 bases; junction bases not matched to a gene: 4. From germline, CDR1 is LGHNA and CDR2 YSLEER. The CDR3 covers 15 residues.

The rearrangement links TRBV7-2 to TRBJ1-5; 7 bases map to TRBD1. Germline V gene lookup returns CDR1 SGHTA and CDR2 FQGNSA. This CDR3 has 16 residues. Trimming removed 1 base from V and 0 bases from J; junction bases left unmatched: 3. The CDR3 spells CASSLVSGGSNQPQHF. The DNA of the CDR3 is TGTGCCAGCAGCTTAGTATCAGGGGGTAGCAATCAGCCCCAGCATTTT.

CDR3 in DNA: TGTGCCAGCAGTCATAGAGACGCACCGAACACTGAAGCTTTCTTT. It encodes CASSHRDAPNTEAFF. The chain couples TRBV2 to TRBJ1-1; D not certain. Trimming removed 5 bases from V and 1 base from J, with 14 bases in between. The CDR3 is 15 amino acids. The germline V gene encodes CDR1 SNHLY and CDR2 FYNNEI.

V is TRBV11-2 and J is TRBJ1-2, with TRBD1 identical over 8 bases. The CDR3 totals 17 residues. The junction had 16 bases not matched to a gene; V was cut back by 5 bases and J by 5 bases. Per germline, CDR1 SGHAT and CDR2 FQNNGV. The CDR3 protein is CASSPPIRQGSGYGYTF. CDR3 bases: TGTGCCAGCAGCCCCCCAATAAGACAGGGGTCGGGGTATGGCTACACCTTC.

The V call is TRBV9, the J call TRBJ2-7; maybe TRBD1 (6 bases). Trimming cost V 4 bases and J 3 bases, with 17 bases left between them. The CDR3 spans 15 residues. Germline CDR1 is SGDLS and CDR2 is YYNGEE. Here the CDR3 reads CASSPGTGSVYEQYF. CDR3 sequence (DNA): TGTGCCAGCAGCCCAGGCACAGGGAGCGTCTACGAGCAGTACTTC.

This chain joins TRBV10-1 and TRBJ2-3; unclear D gene. Trimming took 4 bases from V and 8 from J, leaving 13 bases between them. CDR1 and CDR2 from the germline V gene are WNHNN and SYGVQD (reference sequence). The CDR3 contains 13 residues. This chain's CDR3 is CASSASARGTQYF. The CDR3 coding sequence is TGCGCCAGCAGTGCCTCTGCCCGTGGTACGCAGTATTTT.

The V gene is TRBV7-2, the J gene TRBJ1-2; a possible D gene is TRBD1 (5 bases). With 1 base removed from V and 8 bases from J, the gap between germline ends came to 17 bases. The CDR3 runs to 15 residues. The V gene's germline CDR1 is SGHTA and CDR2 FQGNSA. The CDR3 sequence is CASSLVKGVNLGYTF. The CDR3 nucleotides read TGTGCCAGCAGCTTAGTTAAAGGGGTTAACCTCGGCTACACCTTC.

This chain uses TRBV7-9 with TRBJ1-2; D is uncertain. Germline V gives CDR1 SEHNR, CDR2 FQNEAQ (reference sequence). The V gene lost 4 bases and the J gene lost 6 bases, with 15 bases spanning the gap. CDR3 size: 14 residues. The CDR3 region has the DNA TGTGCCAGCAGCTCCGGCTTGGGTTGGGATGGCTACACCTTC. Protein: CASSSGLGWDGYTF.

This clone was counted once. This chain links TRBV10-3 with TRBJ2-7; no definite D call. Germline V lookup: CDR1 ENHRY, CDR2 SYGVKD. V was clipped by 3 bases and J by 0 bases, with 9 bases between them. This CDR3 has 14 residues. CDR3 sequence (DNA): TGTGCCATCAGTGATTTGGCAGACTCCTACGAGCAGTACTTC. Translated: CAISDLADSYEQYF.

The CDR3 region is CASSRQASNTGELFF. The CDR3 DNA follows: TGTGCCAGCAGCCGACAGGCCTCGAACACCGGGGAGCTGTTTTTT. This chain links TRBV5-4 with TRBJ2-2; tentatively, D is TRBD1 (6 bases). Germline V gives CDR1 SGHNT, CDR2 YYREEE (reference sequence). With 4 bases removed from V and 0 bases from J, the gap between germline ends came to 10 bases. The CDR3 contains 15 residues.

This clone was recorded only once. This rearrangement joins TRBV11-2 to TRBJ2-3; the match to TRBD2 covers 10 bases. The CDR3 is 16 amino acids. Germline V lookup: CDR1 SGHAT, CDR2 FQNNGV. After removal of 1 base from V and 5 bases from J, the junction contained 6 bases not matched to a gene. The CDR3 DNA reads as TGTGCCAGCAGCTTAGGGCTAGCGGGGGTAGTAGATACGCAGTATTTT. Protein: CASSLGLAGVVDTQYF.

The rearrangement links TRBV4-1 to TRBJ1-4; D is uncertain. Trimming left V 4 bases short and J 8 bases short, with 8 bases between. The CDR3 length is 12 residues. The germline gives CDR1 MGHRA, CDR2 YSYEKL. CDR3 bases: TGCGCCAGCAGCCCACACGGCGAAAAACTGTTTTTT. As protein: CASSPHGEKLFF.

The genes are TRBV30 and TRBJ1-2; 9 bases align to TRBD1. Germline V gene data show CDR1 as GTSNPN and CDR2 as SVGIG (reference sequence). The CDR3 extends over 13 amino acids. V gave up 3 bases and J gave up 8 bases; unmatched junction bases: 7. CDR3 loop: CAWSDTGGKGYTF. CDR3 DNA: TGTGCCTGGAGCGACACAGGGGGCAAAGGCTACACCTTC.

V and J are TRBV6-1 and TRBJ2-7; D unclear. V was trimmed by 5 bases and J by 3 bases, leaving 5 bases between them. Germline values: CDR1 MNHNS, CDR2 SASEGT. This CDR3 is 11 amino acids long. CDR3 in amino acids: CASSPRYEQYF. CDR3 in DNA: TGTGCCAGCAGTCCCCGCTACGAGCAGTACTTC.

J is TRBJ1-5 and V is TRBV6-1, with 8 bases that match TRBD1. The germline gives CDR1 MNHNS, CDR2 SASEGT. V was clipped by 1 base and J by 6 bases; unmatched bases: 8. This CDR3 has 16 amino acids. The CDR3 here is CASSEVQGAFGQPQHF. The CDR3 bases are TGTGCCAGCAGTGAAGTTCAGGGGGCGTTTGGTCAGCCCCAGCATTTT.

The chain uses TRBV7-9 and TRBJ2-5; D may be TRBD1 (5 bases). With 0 bases removed from V and 4 bases from J, the gap between germline ends came to 9 bases. The CDR3 loop spans 14 amino acids. Germline V CDR1 and CDR2: SEHNR, FQNEAQ (reference sequence). The CDR3 protein is CASSLAPRVETQYF. The CDR3 coding sequence is TGTGCCAGCAGCTTAGCCCCCAGGGTAGAGACCCAGTACTTC. Using reference TRBV7-9 and TRBJ2-5 for the parts outside the CDR3, the full variable domain is DTGVSQNPRHKITKRGQNVTFRCDPISEHNRLYWYRQTLGQGPEFLTYFQNEAQLEKSRLLSDRFSAERPKGSFSTLEIQRTEQGDSAMYLCASSLAPRVETQYFGPGTRLLVL.

A word on this clone: This same CDR3 is encoded by further DNA sequences in the sample. This chain connects TRBV18 to TRBJ2-5; D is uncertain. Germline V gene sequence: CDR1 KGHSH, CDR2 LQKENI. CDR3 length: 13 residues. V lost 6 bases and J lost 5, with 13 bases in between. CDR3 in DNA: TGTGCCAGCTCTCCCGTTGGTGGTGAGACCCAGTACTTC. It specifies CASSPVGGETQYF.